Shown below are 20 T cell receptor beta chains from a single sample sequenced in a study of T-cell reconstitution after alpha-beta-depleted transplantation in children. Library preparation (for TCRbeta) was performed with unique molecular identifiers. Via MiXCR, TCRdb re-called the PCR reads, giving one row per CDR3 protein. Here the sample spans roughly 340,000 distinct CDR3 sequences, around 15% being singletons. Sequenced material: PBMCs, mostly from graft donor cells, taken 360 days after TCRalphabeta/CD19-depleted stem cell transplant. The receptors were gathered from a male patient between 2 and 10 years old who had a stem cell transplant for acute lymphoblastic leukemia, so the T cells may come from the graft donor.

V usage is TRBV4-3 and J usage is TRBJ1-1; D gene ambiguous. Trimming pared 4 bases from V and 1 base from J, leaving 16 bases between. CDR1 is LGHNA and CDR2 is YSLEER in the germline V gene. The CDR3 consists of 16 residues. CDR3 amino acids: CASSPQRYSSNTEAFF. For the CDR3, the DNA is TGCGCCAGCAGCCCACAGAGGTATAGCTCGAACACTGAAGCTTTCTTT.

V gene TRBV4-1 combines with J gene TRBJ1-3, with D tentatively TRBD1 (5 bases). The CDR3 extends over 16 amino acids. The germline V gene encodes CDR1 MGHRA and CDR2 YSYEKL. V was shortened by 4 bases and J by 0 bases, with 13 bases between the two germline ends. CDR3 protein: CASSPLTVISGNTIYF. CDR3 in DNA: TGCGCCAGCAGCCCACTGACAGTTATCTCTGGAAACACCATATATTTT.

This clonotype was recorded a few times. This chain uses TRBV12-3 or TRBV12-4 with TRBJ2-7, with D uncertain. V was trimmed by 3 bases and J by 7 bases, leaving 7 bases between them. The CDR3 covers 11 residues. The CDR3 coding sequence is TGTGCCAGCAGTTTCAGCCGGGAGCAGTACTTC. This sequence encodes CASSFSREQYF.

This rearrangement joins TRBV20-1 to TRBJ2-7; TRBD2 matches at 12 bases. The J segment lost 7 bases and the V segment lost 0 bases, leaving 4 bases of the junction unmatched. The CDR3 has 14 residues. Germline CDR1 and CDR2: DFQATT and SNEGSKA (reference sequence). The CDR3 protein is CSARELAGGGEQYF. Written as DNA, the CDR3 is TGCAGTGCTAGAGAGCTAGCGGGAGGGGGAGAGCAGTACTTC.

The genes are TRBV12-3 or TRBV12-4 and TRBJ2-1; 8 positions match TRBD2. CDR3 length: 15 residues. The V gene end was trimmed by 3 bases and the J gene end by 2 bases; junction bases not matched to a gene: 3. The DNA of the CDR3 is TGTGCCAGCAGTTTCGGGAGGGAGCCCTACAATGAGCAGTTCTTC. Its translation is CASSFGREPYNEQFF.

V and J are TRBV13 and TRBJ2-1, with D perhaps given as TRBD1 or TRBD2 (5 bases each). Germline lookup yields CDR1 PRHDT and CDR2 FYEKMQ (reference sequence). V lost 9 bases, J lost 6 bases, and 15 bases lay in between. This CDR3 is built from 13 residues. The CDR3 reads CASSRGAGNEQFF. As DNA, the CDR3 is TGTGCCAGTTCACGAGGGGCCGGCAATGAGCAGTTCTTC. The full variable domain, with the rest looked up from reference TRBV13 and TRBJ2-1, is AAGVIQSPRHLIKEKRETATLKCYPIPRHDTVYWYQQGPGQDPQFLISFYEKMQSDKGSIPDRFSAQQFSDYHSELNMSSLELGDSALYFCASSRGAGNEQFFGPGTRLTVL.

This clonotype was counted a few times. V is TRBV10-3 and J is TRBJ2-1; TRBD2 is a possible D gene (5 bases). The germline CDR1 and CDR2 sequences are ENHRY and SYGVKD. There are 14 residues in the CDR3. The V and J ends lost 5 bases and 3 bases respectively, with 11 bases between them. Written as DNA, the CDR3 is TGTGCCATCAGTCCGGACTCGAGCTACAATGAGCAGTTCTTC. Its translation is CAISPDSSYNEQFF.

The rearrangement uses TRBV24-1 and TRBJ2-1, with TRBD2 identical over 14 bases. CDR1 KGHDR and CDR2 SFDVKD come from the germline V gene. The J segment lost 7 bases and the V segment lost 1 base, leaving 8 bases of the junction unmatched. The CDR3 runs to 18 residues. CDR3 sequence reads: CATSDFLPTSGRENEQFF. The CDR3, as DNA: TGTGCCACCAGTGATTTTCTCCCGACTAGCGGGAGGGAGAATGAGCAGTTCTTC.

This clonotype was seen many times. The DNA for the CDR3 is TGTGCCAGCAGTTACGACAGTTCCTACTACAATGAGCAGTTCTTC. It specifies CASSYDSSYYNEQFF. This chain joins TRBV6-2 or TRBV6-3 and TRBJ2-1, with D perhaps TRBD1 (5 bases). This CDR3 has 15 amino acids. V was cut by 2 bases and J by 3 bases, with 11 bases left in between. CDR1 is MNHEY and CDR2 is SVGEGT in the germline V gene.

The chain links TRBV9 to TRBJ2-5, with D possibly TRBD1 on 6 matching bases. V shed 0 bases and J shed 2 bases, with 11 bases lying between them. This CDR3 is 15 amino acids long. Germline CDR1 and CDR2: SGDLS and YYNGEE. DNA of the CDR3: TGTGCCAGCAGCGTAGATGGGACACTGCAAGAGACCCAGTACTTC. Protein: CASSVDGTLQETQYF.

The chain recombines TRBV30 with TRBJ1-1; D gene ambiguous. Trimming stripped 4 bases from V and 4 bases from J, with 10 bases between. CDR1 is GTSNPN and CDR2 is SVGIG in the germline V gene (reference sequence). The CDR3 covers 12 residues. The chain's CDR3 is CAWISGFTEAFF. CDR3 nucleotide sequence: TGTGCCTGGATCTCGGGTTTCACTGAAGCTTTCTTT.

This clonotype was detected a few times. The chain carries TRBV29-1 and TRBJ2-7; tentative D call: TRBD1 (6 bases). The CDR3 contains 14 residues. V was trimmed by 6 bases and J by 3 bases, leaving 18 bases between them. Germline values: CDR1 SQVTM, CDR2 ANQGSEA. For the CDR3, the DNA is TGCAGCGTCGTGACAGGATTTGGCGGCTACGAGCAGTACTTC. It is translated as CSVVTGFGGYEQYF.

There are many counts of this clonotype. The gene calls are TRBV25-1 and TRBJ1-5, with D tentatively TRBD1 (5 bases). The CDR3 runs to 12 residues. Deletions cut 8 bases from V and 2 bases from J, with 7 bases between. The germline V gene encodes CDR1 MGHDK and CDR2 SYGVNS. The CDR3: CASQGGNQPQHF. CDR3 sequence (DNA): TGTGCCAGCCAGGGAGGCAATCAGCCCCAGCATTTT.

The chain links TRBV10-3 to TRBJ2-2; 9 bases map to TRBD1. There are 14 residues in the CDR3. The germline V gene has CDR1 ENHRY and CDR2 SYGVKD. V lost 7 bases, J lost 6 bases, and 6 bases stayed unmatched. The CDR3 loop reads CAITGTGNAGELFF. DNA for the CDR3: TGTGCCATCACCGGGACAGGGAATGCCGGGGAGCTGTTTTTT.

In this sample, this clonotype turned up a few times. The chain combines TRBV7-6 with TRBJ2-1; tentatively, D is TRBD2 (5 bases). V lost 5 bases and J 5 bases, leaving 13 bases between the germline ends. The V gene's germline CDR1 is SGHVS and CDR2 FNYEAQ. The CDR3 has 14 amino acids. The CDR3 loop is CASSIETEDNEQFF. CDR3 nucleotides: TGTGCCAGCAGCATAGAAACGGAGGACAATGAGCAGTTCTTC.

There are a few counts of this clonotype. The genes are TRBV12-3 or TRBV12-4 and TRBJ2-3; 10 bases agree with TRBD2. V lost 4 bases, J lost 2 bases, and 6 bases stayed unmatched. The CDR3 has 16 residues. The CDR3 spells CASSSGTSDPTDTQYF. DNA of the CDR3: TGTGCCAGCAGTTCGGGGACTAGCGACCCCACAGATACGCAGTATTTT.

V gene TRBV28 combines with J gene TRBJ1-5; 9 bases align to TRBD1. V lost 6 bases and J lost 6; bases outside the gene matches: 12. CDR3 size: 16 residues. CDR1 is MDHEN, CDR2 SYDVKM, per germline. The CDR3 reads CASSTPNRGLSQPQHF. CDR3 nucleotides: TGTGCCAGCAGCACTCCGAACAGGGGGCTCAGTCAGCCCCAGCATTTT.

This rearrangement joins TRBV5-6 to TRBJ2-1, with D tentatively TRBD2 (5 bases). This CDR3 is built from 14 residues. V was trimmed by 0 bases and J by 6 bases, leaving 10 bases between them. Germline lookup yields CDR1 SGHDT and CDR2 YYEEEE. The CDR3 nucleotides read TGTGCCAGCAGCTTGGGGGCGAGCGGCAATGAGCAGTTCTTC. It is translated as CASSLGASGNEQFF.

The V call is TRBV5-1, the J call TRBJ2-2; 11 bases are a match to TRBD2. With 2 bases clipped from V and 1 base from J, the junction kept 7 bases outside the gene matches. CDR3 length: 18 residues. The germline V gene has CDR1 SGHRS and CDR2 YFSETQ. In DNA form, the CDR3 reads TGCGCCAGCAGCTTAAGGACTAGCGGGCATGTGAACACCGGGGAGCTGTTTTTT. Translating gives CASSLRTSGHVNTGELFF.

There are a few counts of this clonotype. V gene TRBV7-2 combines with J gene TRBJ2-3, with D perhaps assigned TRBD1 or TRBD2 (6 bases each). This CDR3 has 15 amino acids. CDR1 is SGHTA, CDR2 FQGNSA, per germline. Trimming left V 8 bases short and J 0 bases short, with 15 bases between. CDR3 nucleotide sequence: TGTGCCAGCTCGGGGGCGTGGGCTAGCACAGATACGCAGTATTTT. This codes for CASSGAWASTDTQYF.